This TCR beta chain is drawn from a study of blood T cell repertoires in COVID-19 (dated by TCRdb to about 2020). For the wider study: Collaborator samples came from the United States, Italy and Spain and covered acute and convalescent phases of COVID-19. Where available, HLA class I and class II types were obtained from metadata supplied by the sample provider rather than from assay-based typing. Deeply sampled blood TCRbeta repertoires from subjects exposed to, actively infected with, or recovered from COVID-19 were included in the dataset. A de-identified subject ID, COVID-19 status, age in years and sex were almost always included in the sample metadata. The repertoires were made available in a free public database intended to serve as a resource for research on the immune response to SARS-CoV-2. Samples were obtained from the ongoing ImmuneRACE study (first 160 participants) and from about 1,300 subjects provided by 6 global collaborators. The prospective study material was composed of cDNA or gDNA derived from T cells, B-cell-depleted T cells, or PBMCs.

Collaborating institutions collected whole blood in K2EDTA tubes following their own protocols. For TCRbeta analysis, collaborators shipped samples as frozen whole blood, isolated PBMCs, or DNA extracted from either of those sample types. General conclusions and limits of the study: The amount of clinical and demographic metadata varied by source and participant and was provided uncurated.

Note on this clone: Its antigen remains undetermined. No quality values exist for individual bases; no much larger clone is one base distant.

Inclusive of the bounding cysteine and phenylalanine, the CDR3 is 17 residues long. Only the CDR3 part of the read is kept: 51 bases, read in frame from the first base. The V and J ends are trimmed by 4 bases and 0 bases, leaving 18 bases between them. The germline V gene (reference sequence) sets CDR1 to LGHDT and CDR2 to YNNKEL. TCRbeta CDR3 regions were amplified from genomic DNA using the immunoSEQ Assay, a bias-controlled multiplex PCR. Concerning the study's data processing: The number of nucleated cells in each sample was estimated by amplification of reference gene primers within the assay. To quantify the absolute abundance of each unique TCRbeta CDR3 rearrangement, sequence reads were collapsed and filtered. For each sample, productive Simpson clonality was calculated as the square root of Simpson's diversity index over productive rearrangements. Held by TCRdb, this immuneACCESS table contains in-frame sequences only and omits some clones. Under half of the omission traces to an unresolved V gene where checked; the cause of the rest is unknown. V, J and clone size are taken as reported in that table, and D and trimming were inferred from the DNA itself. This sample gives 70,000 to 85,000 clones in total; over 70% of them show up just once. Of the sample, approximately 12% is held by the ten largest clones.

The clonotype comes from an elderly man with acute or convalescent COVID-19. The sequencing sample was made of peripheral blood. The sequence is built from TRBV3-1 (or the pseudogene TRBV3-2) and TRBJ1-1, with the D segment identity uncertain. This receptor carries the CDR3 CASSPRLLGVMNTEAFF. The DNA is TGTGCCAGCAGCCCGCGGCTGCTAGGAGTGATGAACACTGAAGCTTTCTTT.